The subject of this entry is one TCR beta chain. The protocol was immunoSEQ multiplex PCR, while the TCRdb copy is restricted to in-frame clones and leaves out a portion. The sample lists hundreds of thousands of clones; 86% were seen once. The source of the sample is a study of blood T cell repertoires in COVID-19. About the study: Sites in the United States, Italy and Spain provided acute and convalescent COVID-19 samples. From T cells, B-cell-depleted T cells, or PBMCs came the material, which was cDNA or gDNA.

This receptor was obtained from a woman aged 60-75 years who had recovered from COVID-19. Sequencing used peripheral blood.

The CDR3 loop reads CASSNPHRVPEQFF. For the CDR3, the DNA is TGTGCCAGCAGCAACCCCCACAGGGTTCCTGAGCAGTTCTTC. The chain recombines TRBV6-2 or TRBV6-3 with TRBJ2-1; possible D gene TRBD1, 6 bases. This CDR3 is built from 14 residues. Germline loops: CDR1 MNHEY, CDR2 SVGEGT. The V end was cut by 6 bases, the J end by 9 bases, with 18 bases between.